The sequence of this T cell receptor beta chain was determined in a study of shared clonotypes between healthy human individuals. Germline CDR1 reads SGHAT; CDR2 reads FQNNGV. The CDR3 is 15 amino acids. The V segment lost 6 bases and the J segment 4 bases; nucleotides outside the gene matches: 10. Measured with immunoSEQ multiplex PCR; TCRdb has only the in-frame clones, and not every one. The sample lists about 470,000 clones, roughly three quarters occurring once. Sample: PBMCs. The V and J genes are TRBV11-2 and TRBJ2-7, with TRBD2 matching over 9 bases. This receptor was taken from a woman between 35 and 50 years old in good health. Some clones in this sample may be carry-over from other donors' samples. The CDR3 DNA sequence: TGTGCCAGCAGTCCCCTTGGTAGCGGGAGATACGAGCAGTACTTC. It is translated as CASSPLGSGRYEQYF. The full variable domain, its missing parts supplied by reference TRBV11-2 and TRBJ2-7, is EAGVAQSPRYKIIEKRQSVAFWCNPISGHATLYWYQQILGQGPKLLIQFQNNGVVDDSQLPKDRFSAERLKGVDSTLKIQPAKLEDSAVYLCASSPLGSGRYEQYFGPGTRLTVT.